Each of the 28 T cell receptor beta chains below was sequenced from the same sample in a study of the immune and genomic landscape of osteosarcoma. Sequencing used immunoSEQ multiplex PCR; TCRdb keeps in-frame clones, though not all of them. The sample has around 6,800 clones; around 62% are singletons. Osteosarcoma specimens were post-treatment primary, local recurrence and metastasis tumors from poor-prognosis patients. The sample consisted of osteosarcoma tumor tissue from the lung. The receptors here all came from a human donor with osteosarcoma.

The V and J genes are TRBV29-1 and TRBJ1-3, with D perhaps TRBD1 (5 bases). The germline V gene has CDR1 SQVTM and CDR2 ANQGSEA. Trimming cost V 4 bases and J 0 bases, with 7 bases left between them. CDR3 length: 13 amino acids. This CDR3 reads CSVVGGSGNTIYF. The CDR3 nucleotides read TGCAGCGTTGTGGGGGGCTCTGGAAACACCATATATTTT.

This clone was counted once. This chain uses TRBV11-2 with TRBJ1-1; tentative D call: TRBD1 (5 bases). CDR1 is SGHAT, CDR2 FQNNGV, per germline. This CDR3 is built from 15 residues. V lost 6 bases and J 1 base, leaving 15 bases between the germline ends. The CDR3 spells CASRHETAQNTEAFF. The DNA for the CDR3 is TGTGCCAGCAGACACGAGACAGCGCAGAACACTGAAGCTTTCTTT.

V gene TRBV4-3 combines with J gene TRBJ1-3, with no clear D. Per the germline V gene, CDR1 is LGHNA and CDR2 is YSLEER. The CDR3 extends over 12 amino acids. Trimming took 6 bases from V and 0 from J, leaving 3 bases between them. The CDR3 DNA sequence: TGCGCCAGCAGTCTCTCTGGAAACACCATATATTTT. Its translation is CASSLSGNTIYF.

The sample holds a few counts of this clone. The gene calls are TRBV4-1 and TRBJ2-3; 14 bases are a match to TRBD2. Germline assignment: CDR1 MGHRA and CDR2 YSYEKL. The CDR3 loop spans 15 amino acids. V was pared by 4 bases and J by 5 bases, with 2 bases of the junction left unmatched. This CDR3 reads CASSLGTSGRDTQYF. CDR3 nucleotides: TGCGCCAGCAGCCTGGGGACTAGCGGGAGAGATACGCAGTATTTT.

The V call is TRBV27, the J call TRBJ1-5; D gene ambiguous. This CDR3 has 14 amino acids. The V gene lost 2 bases and the J gene lost 0 bases, with 5 bases spanning the gap. Germline CDR1 reads MNHEY; CDR2 reads SMNVEV (reference sequence). The CDR3 region is CASSLGYSNQPQHF. The CDR3 DNA sequence: TGTGCCAGCAGTTTAGGCTATAGCAATCAGCCCCAGCATTTT.

The V call is TRBV10-3, the J call TRBJ1-1, with TRBD1 as a possible D gene (5 bases). There are 13 residues in the CDR3. The germline gives CDR1 ENHRY, CDR2 SYGVKD. V was cut by 5 bases and J by 1 base, with 8 bases left in between. The CDR3 DNA follows: TGTGCCATCAGTAAACAGGAGAACACTGAAGCTTTCTTT. Translated: CAISKQENTEAFF.

The J gene is TRBJ2-1, the V gene TRBV27; D possibly corresponds to TRBD2 (6 bases). Per the germline V gene, CDR1 is MNHEY and CDR2 is SMNVEV (reference sequence). V lost 5 bases to trimming and J lost 0 bases, with 11 bases between them. The CDR3 runs 15 residues. CDR3 protein: CASSTGGNSYNEQFF. Written as DNA, the CDR3 is TGTGCCAGCAGTACAGGAGGGAACTCCTACAATGAGCAGTTCTTC.

This chain uses TRBV7-2 with TRBJ1-1; no clear D. CDR3 length equals 14 residues. V was trimmed by 4 bases and J by 1 base, leaving 10 bases between them. From germline, CDR1 is SGHTA and CDR2 FQGNSA. The CDR3 is CASSSMGRNTEAFF. CDR3 coding DNA: TGTGCCAGCAGCTCAATGGGGAGGAACACTGAAGCTTTCTTT.

By frequency in the sample, this clone is large (0.1 to 1%). This rearrangement joins TRBV14 to TRBJ2-5; D is possibly TRBD2 (6 bases). In germline, CDR1 is SGHDN, CDR2 FVKESK. The CDR3 contains 14 residues. V lost 4 bases to trimming and J lost 4 bases, with 13 bases between them. Here the CDR3 DNA reads TGTGCCAGCAGCCTTGACTGGGGAGGAGAGACCCAGTACTTC. It translates to CASSLDWGGETQYF.

This rearrangement joins TRBV11-2 to TRBJ1-1; D not resolved. V was trimmed by 5 bases and J by 7 bases, leaving 8 bases between them. This CDR3 is 11 amino acids long. The germline V gene has CDR1 SGHAT and CDR2 FQNNGV. The CDR3 coding sequence is TGTGCCAGCAGCATCTCGGGTGAAGCTTTCTTT. Its protein is CASSISGEAFF.

This clone was detected only once. The rearrangement joins TRBV30 to TRBJ1-5; D is unresolved. In germline, CDR1 is GTSNPN, CDR2 SVGIG (reference sequence). CDR3 size: 14 residues. V was cut by 0 bases and J by 5 bases, with 11 bases left in between. Here the CDR3 reads CAWSVPASHQPQHF. CDR3 DNA sequence: TGTGCCTGGAGTGTACCAGCCTCTCATCAGCCCCAGCATTTT.

The chain links TRBV4-3 to TRBJ1-1; D uncertain. The V and J ends lost 4 bases and 8 bases respectively, with 14 bases between them. Germline V lookup: CDR1 LGHNA, CDR2 YSLEER. The CDR3 consists of 13 residues. CDR3 DNA: TGCGCCAGCAGCCGTGGTGTCGGGATCGAAGCTTTCTTT. It codes for CASSRGVGIEAFF.

This chain connects TRBV7-2 to TRBJ1-1; no clear D gene. Germline values: CDR1 SGHTA, CDR2 FQGNSA. V was cut by 3 bases and J by 0 bases, with 5 bases left in between. CDR3 length equals 13 residues. The CDR3 nucleotides read TGTGCCAGCAGCTTTTCCGTGAACACTGAAGCTTTCTTT. Its protein product is CASSFSVNTEAFF.

Only a few counts were recorded for this clone. The chain has TRBV19 and TRBJ1-1, with D uncertain. The length of the CDR3 is 17 residues. Trimming took off 4 bases at V and 6 bases at J, with 24 bases between the two ends. Per germline, CDR1 LNHDA and CDR2 SQIVND (reference sequence). CDR3 sequence: CASSRRTPELKFSEAFF. Written as DNA, the CDR3 is TGTGCCAGTAGTAGACGGACGCCGGAGCTCAAGTTCTCTGAAGCTTTCTTT.

The chain is built from TRBV27 and TRBJ1-1; D is undetermined. Germline V gene data show CDR1 as MNHEY and CDR2 as SMNVEV (reference sequence). V lost 5 bases to trimming and J lost 8 bases, with 24 bases between them. The CDR3 length is 16 residues. Written as DNA, the CDR3 is TGTGCCAGCAGTCCCACAGTAGGGTGGCGCGGACCCGAAGCTTTCTTT. Translating gives CASSPTVGWRGPEAFF.

This chain joins TRBV27 and TRBJ1-6, with TRBD1 as a possible D gene (5 bases). Trimming shortened V by 3 bases and J by 7 bases, and 10 bases separated the two germline ends. CDR3 length: 14 amino acids. Germline V gives CDR1 MNHEY, CDR2 SMNVEV (reference sequence). CDR3 sequence (DNA): TGTGCCAGCAGTTTTAGGGGATGGAATTCACCCCTCCACTTT. It codes for CASSFRGWNSPLHF.

This clone turned up a few times. V and J are TRBV10-1 and TRBJ2-1, with D possibly being TRBD2 (7 bases). There are 16 residues in the CDR3. V was cut by 1 base and J by 3 bases, with 13 bases left in between. Germline V gene sequence: CDR1 WNHNN, CDR2 SYGVQD (reference sequence). The CDR3: CASSEFGGGLYNEQFF. In DNA form, the CDR3 reads TGCGCCAGCAGTGAGTTTGGGGGGGGGCTCTACAATGAGCAGTTCTTC.

The rearrangement joins TRBV10-1 to TRBJ2-2; TRBD2 matches at 8 bases. Looked up from germline, CDR1 is WNHNN and CDR2 is SYGVQD (reference sequence). J lost 4 bases, V lost 5 bases, and 6 bases had no gene match. The CDR3 consists of 15 residues. CDR3 loop: CASSTGTRGTGELFF. The CDR3 region has the DNA TGCGCCAGCAGTACCGGGACTAGAGGCACCGGGGAGCTGTTTTTT.

The chain employs TRBV13 and TRBJ1-2; D perhaps matches TRBD1 (5 bases). Looked up from germline, CDR1 is PRHDT and CDR2 is FYEKMQ (reference sequence). This CDR3 comprises 16 residues. V dropped 2 bases and J dropped 8 bases, with 21 bases sitting between them. The CDR3 sequence is CASSLFVLGGGDGYTF. DNA of the CDR3: TGTGCCAGCAGCTTATTTGTGTTGGGCGGGGGTGACGGCTACACCTTC.

This clone was found once. The V and J genes are TRBV19 and TRBJ1-1; D is unresolved. In germline, CDR1 is LNHDA, CDR2 SQIVND (reference sequence). Trimming left V 3 bases short and J 5 bases short, with 16 bases between. This CDR3 contains 15 residues. The CDR3 sequence: CASSIGGFVGTEAFF. The CDR3 coding sequence is TGTGCCAGTAGTATCGGAGGTTTCGTGGGGACTGAAGCTTTCTTT.

This clone was counted a few times. The genes are TRBV4-2 and TRBJ2-7, with 14 bases fitting TRBD2. Per germline, CDR1 LGHNA and CDR2 YNFKEQ. The CDR3 length is 15 residues. V lost 5 bases to trimming and J lost 4 bases; unmatched junction nucleotides: 4. The CDR3 is CASSTGTSGSYEQYF. Here the CDR3 DNA reads TGTGCCAGCAGCACGGGGACTAGCGGGAGTTACGAGCAGTACTTC.

A few counts support this clone. This chain links TRBV19 with TRBJ1-5, with unresolved D. The ends were cut back, 3 bases at V and 5 bases at J, with 8 bases in the middle. The CDR3 length is 13 residues. Germline CDR1 is LNHDA and CDR2 is SQIVND (reference sequence). This CDR3 is CASSMNEDQPQHF. CDR3 nucleotides: TGTGCCAGTAGTATGAACGAGGATCAGCCCCAGCATTTT.

This rearrangement joins TRBV6-6 to TRBJ1-5; no clear D gene. The CDR3 runs 12 residues. In germline, CDR1 is MNHNY, CDR2 SVGAGI (reference sequence). V dropped 6 bases and J dropped 4 bases, with 7 bases sitting between them. The CDR3 spells CASSAWNQPQHF. DNA of the CDR3: TGTGCCAGCAGCGCCTGGAATCAGCCCCAGCATTTT.

This clone was detected once. This sequence joins TRBV12-5 and TRBJ1-1, with 9 bases matching TRBD1. This CDR3 has 15 amino acids. Germline loops: CDR1 LGHNT, CDR2 FRNRAP. The junction had 11 bases not matched to a gene; V was cut back by 8 bases and J by 4 bases. Here the CDR3 DNA reads TGTGCTAGTCGGTTAGGGACAGGGTCTGGCACTGAAGCTTTCTTT. Its protein is CASRLGTGSGTEAFF.

The chain combines TRBV10-3 with TRBJ1-2, with D unclear. CDR3 length: 13 amino acids. V lost 4 bases to trimming and J lost 6 bases, with 12 bases between them. Looked up from germline, CDR1 is ENHRY and CDR2 is SYGVKD. The CDR3 spells CAISGSPEDGYTF. The CDR3 DNA reads as TGTGCCATCAGTGGGAGCCCGGAGGATGGCTACACCTTC.

This CDR3 reads CSVRNSPLGTEAFF. The CDR3 coding sequence is TGCAGCGTTCGGAACAGCCCACTGGGCACTGAAGCTTTCTTT. J is TRBJ1-1 and V is TRBV29-1, with unresolved D. Germline lookup yields CDR1 SQVTM and CDR2 ANQGSEA. Deletions cut 5 bases from V and 4 bases from J, with 17 bases between. CDR3 length: 14 residues.

V and J are TRBV30 and TRBJ2-1; a possible D gene is TRBD1 (6 bases). CDR1 is GTSNPN and CDR2 is SVGIG in the germline V gene (reference sequence). The V and J ends lost 3 bases and 7 bases respectively, with 19 bases between them. The CDR3 runs 15 residues. The CDR3 sequence: CAWRVGTQPWNEQFF. The CDR3 DNA reads as TGTGCCTGGAGAGTCGGGACACAGCCATGGAATGAGCAGTTCTTC.

The V call is TRBV7-9, the J call TRBJ1-2, with 11 bases lining up with TRBD1. In germline, CDR1 is SEHNR, CDR2 FQNEAQ (reference sequence). Trimming took 5 bases from V and 12 from J; bases not matched to a gene: 8. This CDR3 contains 13 residues. CDR3 nucleotides: TGTGCCAGCAGCCCAGGACAGGGGGCCGGGAACACCTTC. It is translated as CASSPGQGAGNTF.